The 20 T cell receptor beta chains in this list originate from one sample, sequenced in a study of T-cell memory formation after mild COVID-19. Each CDR3 protein gets one entry after TCRdb re-called the 5' RACE reads with MiXCR. The data show approximately 580,000 distinct CDR3 sequences, with around 20% seen just once and about an eighth held by the top ten. The specimen was PBMCs or a T cell subset sorted from them (not recorded which). The source of these receptors is an adult woman who had mild COVID-19 (a few samples of this study predate the infection). Cell type and time point are not known.

The chain employs TRBV18 and TRBJ2-7; D perhaps matches TRBD2 (6 bases). There are 14 residues in the CDR3. Germline CDR1 KGHSH, CDR2 LQKENI. Deletions cut 0 bases from V and 6 bases from J, with 12 bases between. DNA of the CDR3: TGTGCCAGCTCACCACCGGTAGGAGGGCTCGAGCAGTACTTC. Translated, it gives CASSPPVGGLEQYF.

V is TRBV6-1 and J is TRBJ2-5, with D tentatively TRBD1 (6 bases). V shed 6 bases and J shed 2 bases, with 19 bases lying between them. The CDR3 consists of 16 residues. In germline, CDR1 is MNHNS, CDR2 SASEGT. The CDR3 DNA reads TGTGCCAGCAGGCCGAGGGGGTTAAGCCTGCAAGAGACCCAGTACTTC. Translated, it gives CASRPRGLSLQETQYF.

Only a few counts were recorded for this clonotype. The chain carries TRBV29-1 and TRBJ2-7, with a possible D match to TRBD1 (6 bases). The length of the CDR3 is 14 residues. Trimming removed 7 bases at V and 6 bases at J, with 22 bases between. Germline V lookup: CDR1 SQVTM, CDR2 ANQGSEA. CDR3 bases: TGCAGCGCCTCCTCCGGGACATTCGACTCCGAGCAGTACTTC. This sequence encodes CSASSGTFDSEQYF.

This clonotype was detected only a few times. The CDR3 DNA reads as TGTGCCTCCGCGCAGGGGGGGGCAATCACAGATACGCAGTATTTT. It specifies CASAQGGAITDTQYF. The chain has TRBV6-5 and TRBJ2-3; the D gene could be TRBD1 or TRBD2 (7 bases each). Trimming stripped 11 bases from V and 2 bases from J, with 20 bases between. The CDR3 has 15 residues. CDR1 MNHEY and CDR2 SVGAGI come from the germline V gene.

The chain joins TRBV9 to TRBJ1-2, with a weak D call TRBD1 (6 bases). Germline V CDR1 and CDR2: SGDLS, YYNGEE. The V gene lost 0 bases and the J gene lost 8 bases, with 20 bases spanning the gap. This CDR3 has 16 amino acids. The chain's CDR3 is CASSVAWDNQAWGYTF. CDR3 coding DNA: TGTGCCAGCAGCGTAGCCTGGGACAACCAGGCGTGGGGCTACACCTTC.

The chain employs TRBV7-2 and TRBJ2-4, with TRBD2 matching 7 bases. CDR3 length equals 14 residues. Trimming took 8 bases from V and 4 from J; bases not matched to a gene: 8. Per the germline V gene, CDR1 is SGHTA and CDR2 is FQGNSA. The CDR3 sequence is CASGREYPKNIQYF. DNA of the CDR3: TGTGCCAGCGGGAGGGAGTACCCGAAAAACATTCAGTACTTC.

J is TRBJ2-1 and V is TRBV4-3; D is unresolved. V lost 1 base to trimming and J lost 0 bases, with 10 bases between them. CDR1 is LGHNA and CDR2 is YSLEER in the germline V gene. This CDR3 region has 16 residues. The CDR3 DNA reads as TGCGCCAGCAGCCAAGGAAGGCGAGGCTCCTACAATGAGCAGTTCTTC. Amino acids: CASSQGRRGSYNEQFF.

On this clonotype: Possible read error: a much larger clone is one base away. This rearrangement joins TRBV2 to TRBJ2-5; D is uncertain. The germline V gene has CDR1 SNHLY and CDR2 FYNNEI. This CDR3 region has 10 residues. V dropped 6 bases and J dropped 5 bases, with 4 bases sitting between them. DNA of the CDR3: TGTGCCAGCAGGTGGGAGACCCAGTACTTC. It translates to CASRWETQYF.

V usage is TRBV5-1 and J usage is TRBJ1-1, with TRBD1 matching 7 bases. This CDR3 is 14 amino acids long. Germline CDR1 SGHRS, CDR2 YFSETQ. The junction had 9 bases not matched to a gene; V was cut back by 6 bases and J by 4 bases. The CDR3 reads CASIGGRGSTEAFF. The CDR3 DNA reads TGCGCCAGCATCGGGGGCAGGGGGAGCACTGAAGCTTTCTTT.

This clonotype was seen repeatedly, ten times or more. The chain links TRBV3-1 to TRBJ2-7; D is unclear. The V gene's germline CDR1 is LGHDT and CDR2 YNNKEL (reference sequence). CDR3 length: 13 residues. V lost 0 bases, J lost 2 bases, and 5 bases lay in between. The CDR3 loop reads CASSQDTTYEQYF. In DNA, the CDR3 is TGTGCCAGCAGCCAAGATACCACCTACGAGCAGTACTTC.

In its sample, this clonotype was seen a few times. This chain connects TRBV7-9 to TRBJ2-7, with 8 bases aligning to TRBD1. The CDR3 runs to 17 residues. V trimming: 3 bases; J trimming: 3 bases; junction bases outside the gene matches: 13. Germline lookup yields CDR1 SEHNR and CDR2 FQNEAQ (reference sequence). CDR3 residues: CASSFGGGTGNFYEQYF. DNA for the CDR3: TGTGCCAGCAGCTTCGGTGGCGGGACAGGAAATTTCTACGAGCAGTACTTC.

This rearrangement joins TRBV20-1 to TRBJ2-7; no reliable D call. This CDR3 spans 14 amino acids. CDR1 is DFQATT, CDR2 SNEGSKA, per germline (reference sequence). Between the trimmed V and J ends, which lost 3 bases and 4 bases, there was a span of 16 bases. Written as DNA, the CDR3 is TGCAGTGCTAGGTATTTGGGGATTCGGTACGAGCAGTACTTC. Protein: CSARYLGIRYEQYF.

In its sample, this clonotype was seen a few times. The chain combines TRBV5-1 with TRBJ2-3, with a weak D call TRBD2 (6 bases). Germline CDR1 reads SGHRS; CDR2 reads YFSETQ. The CDR3 totals 15 residues. V was trimmed by 1 base and J by 3 bases, leaving 12 bases between them. CDR3 in DNA: TGCGCCAGCAGCTTGCTTGTGGAGGGTACAGATACGCAGTATTTT. This gives the protein CASSLLVEGTDTQYF.

This clonotype was seen a few times. The chain carries TRBV12-3 or TRBV12-4 and TRBJ2-5; TRBD1 matches 7 bases. This CDR3 has 19 residues. Losses at the gene ends were 3 bases for V and 8 bases for J; bases not matched to a gene: 24. In DNA form, the CDR3 reads TGTGCCAGCAGTTTTGTGGCCGGACAGGTGAATACTCTCCCGTTAACCCAGTACTTC. Protein sequence: CASSFVAGQVNTLPLTQYF.

The V call is TRBV30, the J call TRBJ1-5; tentative D call: TRBD1 (6 bases). Germline V lookup: CDR1 GTSNPN, CDR2 SVGIG (reference sequence). V was cut by 1 base and J by 3 bases, with 10 bases left in between. This CDR3 contains 14 residues. The CDR3 nucleotides read TGTGCCTGGAGTGGAGGGGGACCCAATCAGCCCCAGCATTTT. Protein product: CAWSGGGPNQPQHF.

J is TRBJ2-1 and V is TRBV20-1; D is ambiguous. The CDR3 contains 10 residues. Trimming shortened V by 3 bases and J by 9 bases, and 6 bases separated the two germline ends. Germline loops: CDR1 DFQATT, CDR2 SNEGSKA (reference sequence). In DNA form, the CDR3 reads TGCAGTGCTAGTTATAGTGAGCAGTTCTTC. Translating gives CSASYSEQFF.

This rearrangement joins TRBV12-3 or TRBV12-4 to TRBJ1-3; a possible D gene is TRBD1 (6 bases). The CDR3 contains 13 residues. V gave up 6 bases and J gave up 4 bases, with 10 bases separating them. CDR3 sequence: CASSPGAGNTIYF. CDR3 DNA: TGTGCCAGCAGCCCAGGGGCAGGAAACACCATATATTTT.

This clonotype was picked up many times. The J gene is TRBJ2-7, the V gene TRBV21-1; the DNA was not compared with TRBD1, the D call given in the table. TRBV21-1 is classified as a pseudogene. The CDR3 runs 16 residues. This CDR3 reads CASSKAGVLGRSEQYF. The CDR3 nucleotides are TGTGCCAGCAGCAAAGCCGGGGTTTTGGGGCGAAGCGAGCAGTACTTC.

This clonotype turned up a few times. The chain employs TRBV7-9 and TRBJ2-1; D is undetermined. Germline V gene sequence: CDR1 SEHNR, CDR2 FQNEAQ (reference sequence). Trimming stripped 3 bases from V and 4 bases from J, with 13 bases between. The CDR3 loop spans 15 amino acids. CDR3 DNA: TGTGCCAGCAGCTTCGGACCTGGGGTTTACAATGAGCAGTTCTTC. Translation: CASSFGPGVYNEQFF.

There are a few counts of this clonotype. The chain recombines TRBV4-1 with TRBJ2-1, with 10 bases fitting TRBD2. CDR1 and CDR2 from the germline V gene are MGHRA and YSYEKL. V gave up 1 base and J gave up 5 bases; unmatched junction bases: 5. The CDR3 spans 16 residues. CDR3 sequence: CASSQGEGLANNEQFF. The CDR3 bases are TGCGCCAGCAGCCAAGGGGAGGGACTAGCGAACAATGAGCAGTTCTTC.